The 5 T cell receptor beta chains reported below all come from one sample, sequenced in a study of post-analysis software for immune sequencing data. Whole-study findings and limits: There were five or six TRBV segments more frequent in patients than controls, and TRBV5-6, TRBV5-1 and TRBV20-1 were among them.

These receptors are not linked to any known antigen. Every TCR beta cDNA library bore unique molecular identifiers. TCRdb used MiXCR to reprocess the PCR reads, holding one entry per CDR3 protein. The sample has hundreds of thousands of distinct CDR3 sequences; 25% to 30% are singletons. Sequencing used blood. Every receptor here comes from a girl under 18 with multiple sclerosis.

There are a few counts of this clonotype. J is TRBJ1-5 and V is TRBV4-3; 7 bases align to TRBD1. In germline, CDR1 is LGHNA, CDR2 YSLEER. The trim removed 0 bases at V and 0 bases at J, leaving 5 bases unmatched. CDR3 length: 17 amino acids. CDR3 nucleotide sequence: TGCGCCAGCAGCCAAGAGACAGGGAGTGATAGCAATCAGCCCCAGCATTTT. This gives the protein CASSQETGSDSNQPQHF.

This sequence joins TRBV9 and TRBJ2-6, with D tentatively TRBD1 or TRBD2 (5 bases each). The germline V gene has CDR1 SGDLS and CDR2 YYNGEE. V was shortened by 4 bases and J by 4 bases, with 15 bases between the two germline ends. The CDR3 is made up of 16 amino acids. In DNA form, the CDR3 reads TGTGCCAGCAGCCCCCGCTGGGGGTCGGGGGCCAACGTCCTGACTTTC. It is translated as CASSPRWGSGANVLTF.

The genes are TRBV9 and TRBJ2-3; maybe TRBD1 (5 bases). Germline values: CDR1 SGDLS, CDR2 YYNGEE. V shed 4 bases and J shed 7 bases, with 10 bases lying between them. The CDR3 loop spans 12 amino acids. The CDR3 coding sequence is TGTGCCAGCAGCCCCAGGGAAAATACGCAGTATTTT. This translates into CASSPRENTQYF.

This clonotype was observed a handful of times. CDR3 residues: CASSDQTNYGYTF. In nucleotides, the CDR3 is TGTGCCAGCTCGGATCAAACTAACTATGGCTACACCTTC. The gene calls are TRBV6-5 and TRBJ1-2, with D hard to call. V lost 8 bases, J lost 0 bases, and 10 bases lay in between. Germline-derived CDR1 and CDR2 are MNHEY and SVGAGI. CDR3 length: 13 amino acids.

This chain links TRBV20-1 with TRBJ1-2; D may be TRBD1 (5 bases). This CDR3 spans 16 amino acids. Trimming removed 7 bases at V and 2 bases at J, with 23 bases between. CDR1 and CDR2 (germline): DFQATT, SNEGSKA (reference sequence). CDR3 nucleotide sequence: TGCAGTGTAGGCTCGGGGCGGGGGAGTCAAAACTATGGCTACACCTTC. It yields the protein CSVGSGRGSQNYGYTF.